Following are 7 T cell receptor beta chains from one sample sequenced in a study of OX40 agonist ivuxolimab in advanced cancers. Produced via immunoSEQ multiplex PCR; TCRdb's table is partial and in-frame only. The data contain roughly 7,000 clones, 70% to 90% of them singletons. Source: CD4+ or CD8+ T cells sorted from blood, taken in a trial of the OX40 agonist ivuxolimab. The origin of the receptors is an adult with an advanced solid tumor such as melanoma, head and neck, liver or kidney cancer.

The chain is built from TRBV7-9 and TRBJ2-7; the match to TRBD2 covers 10 bases. The V and J ends lost 3 bases and 0 bases, in that order; junction bases with no gene match: 5. This CDR3 region has 16 residues. Germline values: CDR1 SEHNR, CDR2 FQNEAQ (reference sequence). The CDR3 DNA sequence: TGTGCCAGCAGCTTCCCGGAGCGGGAGGGCTCCTACGAGCAGTACTTC. Translation gives CASSFPEREGSYEQYF.

J is TRBJ1-2 and V is TRBV7-9; 8 nucleotides align to TRBD1. Trimming at V came to 5 bases and at J to 4 bases, leaving 6 bases not matched to a gene. Per germline, CDR1 SEHNR and CDR2 FQNEAQ (reference sequence). The length of the CDR3 is 14 residues. The CDR3 region has the DNA TGTGCCAGCAGCCTGGCAGGGGGCTTCTATGGCTACACCTTC. This codes for CASSLAGGFYGYTF.

The J gene is TRBJ2-3, the V gene TRBV28; 8 bases fit TRBD2. V was clipped by 8 bases and J by 0 bases; unmatched bases: 16. From germline, CDR1 is MDHEN and CDR2 SYDVKM. This CDR3 has 18 residues. CDR3 protein: CASPPGWRGARSTDTQYF. The CDR3 DNA follows: TGTGCCAGCCCTCCTGGGTGGCGGGGGGCGAGGAGCACAGATACGCAGTATTTT.

The genes are TRBV9 and TRBJ2-1; 10 nucleotides agree with TRBD2. Germline V gene lookup returns CDR1 SGDLS and CDR2 YYNGEE. The V gene end was trimmed by 0 bases and the J gene end by 8 bases; junction bases not matched to a gene: 5. The CDR3 is 15 residues long. The CDR3 region has the DNA TGTGCCAGCAGCGTAGCTCAGCGGGAGGGTGATGAGCAGTTCTTC. This sequence encodes CASSVAQREGDEQFF. Full variable domain (missing parts from reference TRBV9 and TRBJ2-1): DSGVTQTPKHLITATGQRVTLRCSPRSGDLSVYWYQQSLDQGLQFLIQYYNGEERAKGNILERFSAQQFPDLHSELNLSSLELGDSALYFCASSVAQREGDEQFFGPGTRLTVL.

The chain couples TRBV6-6 to TRBJ2-7; 10 positions match TRBD2. There are 15 residues in the CDR3. Germline loops: CDR1 MNHNY, CDR2 SVGAGI (reference sequence). V trimming: 5 bases; J trimming: 3 bases; junction bases outside the gene matches: 7. The CDR3 nucleotides read TGTGCCAGCAGTGGCGGGACTAGCGTCAGCTACGAGCAGTACTTC. It yields the protein CASSGGTSVSYEQYF.

The gene calls are TRBV10-3 and TRBJ2-2, with D uncertain. Trimming cost V 5 bases and J 2 bases, with 15 bases left between them. The CDR3 has 16 amino acids. CDR1 is ENHRY, CDR2 SYGVKD, per germline. The CDR3 here is CAISTQGPLNTGELFF. The DNA for the CDR3 is TGTGCCATCAGTACCCAAGGACCCCTTAACACCGGGGAGCTGTTTTTT.

The chain employs TRBV5-1 and TRBJ2-7; 12 nucleotides match TRBD2. Germline V gene lookup returns CDR1 SGHRS and CDR2 YFSETQ. The J segment lost 5 bases and the V segment lost 3 bases, leaving 12 bases of the junction unmatched. This CDR3 spans 17 amino acids. CDR3: CASSSQALAGGGNEQYF. Here the CDR3 DNA reads TGCGCCAGCAGCTCCCAAGCACTAGCGGGAGGTGGGAACGAGCAGTACTTC. Full variable domain (outside the CDR3, taken from reference TRBV5-1 and TRBJ2-7): KAGVTQTPRYLIKTRGQQVTLSCSPISGHRSVSWYQQTPGQGLQFLFEYFSETQRNKGNFPGRFSGRQFSNSRSEMNVSTLELGDSALYLCASSSQALAGGGNEQYFGPGTRLTVT.